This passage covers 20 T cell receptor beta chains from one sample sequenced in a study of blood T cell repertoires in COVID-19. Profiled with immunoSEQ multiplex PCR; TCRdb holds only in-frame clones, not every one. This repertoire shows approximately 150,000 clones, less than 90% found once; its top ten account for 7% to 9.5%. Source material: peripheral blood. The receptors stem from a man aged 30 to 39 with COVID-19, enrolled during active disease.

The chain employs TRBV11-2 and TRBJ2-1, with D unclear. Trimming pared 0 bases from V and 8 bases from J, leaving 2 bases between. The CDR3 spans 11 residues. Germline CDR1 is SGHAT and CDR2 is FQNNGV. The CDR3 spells CASSLDYEQFF. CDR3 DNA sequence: TGTGCCAGCAGCTTAGACTATGAGCAGTTCTTC.

CDR3 coding DNA: TGTGCCAGCAGCTTGGAAGGTACGGCGGAGGGCTATGGCTACACCTTC. Translation: CASSLEGTAEGYGYTF. The chain joins TRBV5-6 to TRBJ1-2; D gene ambiguous. Germline V gene lookup returns CDR1 SGHDT and CDR2 YYEEEE. V lost 0 bases and J 4 bases, leaving 16 bases between the germline ends. The CDR3 spans 16 residues.

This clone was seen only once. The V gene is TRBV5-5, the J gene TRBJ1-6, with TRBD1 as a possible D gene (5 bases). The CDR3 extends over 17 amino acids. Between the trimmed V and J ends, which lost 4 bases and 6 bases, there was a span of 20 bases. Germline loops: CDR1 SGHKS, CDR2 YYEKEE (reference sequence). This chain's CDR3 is CASSVAPGLNTNSPLHF. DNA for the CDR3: TGTGCCAGCAGCGTCGCGCCGGGACTTAACACTAATTCACCCCTCCACTTT.

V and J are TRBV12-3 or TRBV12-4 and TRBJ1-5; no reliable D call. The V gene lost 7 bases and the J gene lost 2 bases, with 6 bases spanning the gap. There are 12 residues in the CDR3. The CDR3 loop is CASTPGNQPQHF. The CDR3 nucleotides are TGTGCCAGCACCCCTGGCAATCAGCCCCAGCATTTT.

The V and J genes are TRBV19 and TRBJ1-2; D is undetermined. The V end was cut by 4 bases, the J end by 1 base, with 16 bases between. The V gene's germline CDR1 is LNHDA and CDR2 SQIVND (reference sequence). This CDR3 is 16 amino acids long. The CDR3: CASSRTSQARNYGYTF. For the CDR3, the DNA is TGTGCCAGTAGTAGAACATCCCAGGCACGTAACTATGGCTACACCTTC.

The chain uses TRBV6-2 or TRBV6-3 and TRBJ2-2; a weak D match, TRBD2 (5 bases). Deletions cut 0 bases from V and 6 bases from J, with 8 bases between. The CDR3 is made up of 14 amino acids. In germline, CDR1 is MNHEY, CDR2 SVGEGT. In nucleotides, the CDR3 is TGTGCCAGCAGTTACTCGAAGAGGGCCGGGGAGCTGTTTTTT. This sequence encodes CASSYSKRAGELFF.

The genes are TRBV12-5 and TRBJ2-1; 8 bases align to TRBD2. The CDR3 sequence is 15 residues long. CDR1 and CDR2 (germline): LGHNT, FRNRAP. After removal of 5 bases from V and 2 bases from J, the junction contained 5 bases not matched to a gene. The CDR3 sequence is CASGGGTRTYNEQFF. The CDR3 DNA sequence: TGTGCTAGTGGTGGCGGGACTAGGACCTACAATGAGCAGTTCTTC. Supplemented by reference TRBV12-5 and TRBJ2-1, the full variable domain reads DARVTQTPRHKVTEMGQEVTMRCQPILGHNTVFWYRQTMMQGLELLAYFRNRAPLDDSGMPKDRFSAEMPDATLATLKIQPSEPRDSAVYFCASGGGTRTYNEQFFGPGTRLTVL.

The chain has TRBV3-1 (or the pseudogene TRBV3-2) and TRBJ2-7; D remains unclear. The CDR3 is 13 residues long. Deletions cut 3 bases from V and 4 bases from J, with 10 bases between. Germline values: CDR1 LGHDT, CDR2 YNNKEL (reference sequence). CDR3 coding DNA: TGTGCCAGCAGCCAGAGGTGGCAGTACGAGCAGTACTTC. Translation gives CASSQRWQYEQYF.

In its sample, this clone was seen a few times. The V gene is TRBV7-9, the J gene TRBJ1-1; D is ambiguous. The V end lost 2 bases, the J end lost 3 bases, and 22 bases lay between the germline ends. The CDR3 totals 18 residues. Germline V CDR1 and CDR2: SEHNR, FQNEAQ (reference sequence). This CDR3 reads CASSLIPRRKVGDTEAFF. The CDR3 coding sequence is TGTGCCAGCAGCTTAATTCCCAGGAGGAAAGTCGGGGACACTGAAGCTTTCTTT.

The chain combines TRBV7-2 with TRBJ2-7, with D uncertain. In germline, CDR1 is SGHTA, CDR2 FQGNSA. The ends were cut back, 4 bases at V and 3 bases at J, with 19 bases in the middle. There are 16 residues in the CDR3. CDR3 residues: CASSSQSDPAYYEQYF. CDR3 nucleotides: TGTGCCAGCAGCTCCCAGAGCGACCCAGCCTACTACGAGCAGTACTTC.

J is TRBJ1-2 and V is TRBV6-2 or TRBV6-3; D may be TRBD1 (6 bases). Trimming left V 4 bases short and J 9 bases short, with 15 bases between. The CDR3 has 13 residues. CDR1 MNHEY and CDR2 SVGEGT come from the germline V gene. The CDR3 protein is CASSWKTGSSYTF. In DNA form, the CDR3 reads TGTGCCAGCAGTTGGAAAACAGGGTCCAGCTACACCTTC.

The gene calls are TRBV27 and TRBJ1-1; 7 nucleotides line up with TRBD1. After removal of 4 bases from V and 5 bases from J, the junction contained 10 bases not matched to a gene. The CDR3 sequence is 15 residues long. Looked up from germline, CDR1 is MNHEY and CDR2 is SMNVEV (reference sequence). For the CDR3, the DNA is TGTGCCAGCAGTTCTACCCCGACAGGGCAAACTGAAGCTTTCTTT. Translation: CASSSTPTGQTEAFF.

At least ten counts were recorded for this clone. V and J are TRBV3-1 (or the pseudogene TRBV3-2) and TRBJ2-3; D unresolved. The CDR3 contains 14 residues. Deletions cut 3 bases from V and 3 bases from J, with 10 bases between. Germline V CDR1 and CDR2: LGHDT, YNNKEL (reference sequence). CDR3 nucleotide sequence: TGTGCCAGCAGCCAGACGACTGAGACAGATACGCAGTATTTT. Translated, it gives CASSQTTETDTQYF.

This CDR3 reads CASRGQGAYGYTF. For the CDR3, the DNA is TGTGCCAGCCGAGGACAGGGGGCCTATGGCTACACCTTC. The chain joins TRBV28 to TRBJ1-2; 11 bases line up with TRBD1. V lost 8 bases and J lost 4; bases outside the gene matches: 3. CDR3 length: 13 residues. Germline V gene data show CDR1 as MDHEN and CDR2 as SYDVKM.

In DNA, the CDR3 is TGTGCCAGTAGTATAGGAGGACAGATTGATCAGCCCCAGCATTTT. Translated, it gives CASSIGGQIDQPQHF. The V and J genes are TRBV19 and TRBJ1-5, with TRBD1 as a possible D gene (6 bases). The V gene lost 1 base and the J gene lost 5 bases, with 12 bases spanning the gap. Germline V gene sequence: CDR1 LNHDA, CDR2 SQIVND (reference sequence). This CDR3 contains 15 residues.

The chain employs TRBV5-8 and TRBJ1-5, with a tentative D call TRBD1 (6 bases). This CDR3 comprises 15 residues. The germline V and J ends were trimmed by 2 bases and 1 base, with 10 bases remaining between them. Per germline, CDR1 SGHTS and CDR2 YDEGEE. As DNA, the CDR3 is TGTGCCAGCAGCTTTACAGGGACAAGCAATCAGCCCCAGCATTTT. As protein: CASSFTGTSNQPQHF.

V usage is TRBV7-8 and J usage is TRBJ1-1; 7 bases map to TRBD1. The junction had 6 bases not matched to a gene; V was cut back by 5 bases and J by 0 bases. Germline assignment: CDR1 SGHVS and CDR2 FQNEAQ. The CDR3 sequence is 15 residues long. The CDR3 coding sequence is TGTGCCAGCAGCGTAGGGACAGCCTTGAACACTGAAGCTTTCTTT. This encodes CASSVGTALNTEAFF.

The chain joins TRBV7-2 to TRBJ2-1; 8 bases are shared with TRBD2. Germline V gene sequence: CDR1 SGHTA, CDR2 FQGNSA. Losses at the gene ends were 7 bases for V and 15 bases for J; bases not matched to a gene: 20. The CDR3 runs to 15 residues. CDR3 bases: TGTGCCAGCACCCAGAGGTCCAGCGGGAGAAGCCAGTGGTTCTTC. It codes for CASTQRSSGRSQWFF. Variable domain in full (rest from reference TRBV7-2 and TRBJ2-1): GAGVSQSPSNKVTEKGKDVELRCDPISGHTALYWYRQSLGQGLEFLIYFQGNSAPDKSGLPSDRFSAERTGGSVSTLTIQRTQQEDSAVYLCASTQRSSGRSQWFFGPGTRLTVL.

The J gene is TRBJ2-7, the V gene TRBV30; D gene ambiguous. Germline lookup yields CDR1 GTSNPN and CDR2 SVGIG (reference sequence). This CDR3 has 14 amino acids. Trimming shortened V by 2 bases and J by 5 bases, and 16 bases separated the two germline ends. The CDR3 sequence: CAWSMSYTVNEQYF. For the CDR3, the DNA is TGTGCCTGGAGTATGTCCTATACAGTCAACGAGCAGTACTTC.

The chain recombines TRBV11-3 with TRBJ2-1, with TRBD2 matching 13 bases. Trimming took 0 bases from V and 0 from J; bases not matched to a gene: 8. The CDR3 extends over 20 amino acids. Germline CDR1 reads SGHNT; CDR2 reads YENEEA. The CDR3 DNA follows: TGTGCCAGCAGCTTAGAAAAGGGACTAGCGGGACTTAGCTCCTACAATGAGCAGTTCTTC. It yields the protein CASSLEKGLAGLSSYNEQFF.